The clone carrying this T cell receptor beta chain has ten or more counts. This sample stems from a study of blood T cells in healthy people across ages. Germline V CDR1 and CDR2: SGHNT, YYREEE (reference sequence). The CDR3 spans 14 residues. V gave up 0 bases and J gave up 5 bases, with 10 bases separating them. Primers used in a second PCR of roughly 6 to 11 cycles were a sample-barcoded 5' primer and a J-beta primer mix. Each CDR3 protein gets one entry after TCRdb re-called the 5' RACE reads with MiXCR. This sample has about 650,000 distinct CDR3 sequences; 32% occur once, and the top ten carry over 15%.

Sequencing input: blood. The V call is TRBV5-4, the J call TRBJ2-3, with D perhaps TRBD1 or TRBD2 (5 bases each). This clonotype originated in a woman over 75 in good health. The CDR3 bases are TGTGCCAGCAGCTTGGAGGGACCCGAAGATACGCAGTATTTT. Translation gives CASSLEGPEDTQYF.